This T cell receptor (beta chain) originates from a study of shared clonotypes between healthy human individuals (dated by TCRdb to about 2020). Broadly, across the study: A couple of women and a few men aged 18 to 49 years were included in the cohort. Per donor, three plates each were used for CD4 naive and CD4 memory, two for CD8 naive, and one for CD8 memory. Leukapheresis yielded between about 0.94 and 8.9 billion PBMCs per donor. Blood TCR repertoires of a handful of healthy adults were deeply sequenced to estimate repertoire size and the extent of clonotype sharing between individuals. To increase sequencing depth and limit assay-specific biases, TCR repertoire library preparation and sequencing were carried out by different laboratories using diverse techniques.

The donors were healthy, HIV-negative adults who had no recently reported acute infections or vaccinations. Every donor was a Caucasian adult residing in Nashville, Tennessee, USA. CD4+ T cells were enriched by magnetic negative selection, after which naive cells were positively selected on CD45RA and the negative fraction was taken as the memory subset. After blood collection by leukapheresis, PBMCs were isolated using Ficoll-Histopaque density gradient centrifugation and then cryopreserved in the vapor phase of liquid nitrogen. Analytical flow cytometry was used to check the purity and quantity of every magnetically sorted T cell population. Genomic DNA was isolated from each sorted fraction and quantified by UV absorbance on a Nanodrop 2000c. The CDR3 contains 15 residues, cysteine and phenylalanine counted. The only DNA kept is the CDR3, 45 bases in frame from the first base. CDR1 MNHNY and CDR2 SVGAGI were looked up in the germline V gene (reference sequence). V is reduced by 7 bases and J by 5 bases, leaving a spacing of 15 bases between them.

Concerning this clone: Its antigen remains unidentified. Base qualities are not at hand, and no much larger clone is one base apart.

Using the deep immunoSEQ assay, TCR CDR3 regions were amplified from genomic DNA by multiplex PCR. Extracted genomic DNA from each cell subset was distributed evenly across all wells of several immunoSEQ 96-well plates, and each plate was treated as a replicate. For sorted subsets, roughly 190 ng of genomic DNA, equivalent to 25,000 to 30,000 T cell genomes, went into each replicate PCR. Purified libraries were quantified with a Qubit 3.0 fluorometer, sized on a Bioanalyzer 2100, and re-quantified with the KAPA Library Quantification kit. Every immunoSEQ 96-well plate was sequenced on a dedicated single-read 150-cycle Illumina NextSeq 550 flow cell. In the authors' own workflow: Because the immunoSEQ output held only junctional sequences and lacked quality scores, the filtering could not match the filtering applied to full-length reads. Sequences were annotated with PyIR, a Python wrapper for IgBLAST v1.9, and V/J genes and CDR3 were assigned using IMGT germline references. Any read was removed if the V/J assignment was weak (E-value above 1e-6), the CDR3 was missing, or the read contained stop codons, out-of-frame junctions, or ambiguous translated residues. V3J clonotypes were defined as sequences sharing an identical inferred V gene, J gene, and CDR3 amino acid sequence. Percentage overlap between repertoires was computed as shared unique clonotypes divided by the size of the smaller repertoire. RTK rarefaction, the Chao1 estimator, and Recon v2.1 estimates of unobserved clonotypes were used to assess repertoire richness. For all TCRbeta clonotypes obtained by the gDNA method from four donors, generation probabilities were computed with OLGA. The clones in this table, taken by TCRdb from immuneACCESS, are in-frame only. Not every clone is retained; where verified, under half of the shortfall comes from an unresolved V gene, and the cause of the rest is unknown. V and J calls and clone size are those listed in that table; D and trimming were worked out from the DNA. Counted in this sample were some 2,000,000 clones; 95% of them appeared once. More than 0.1% of the sample belongs to the ten largest clones.

Study-wide conclusions, independent of this receptor: Sampling was restricted to blood, and TCR repertoires in tissue are likely to differ from TCR repertoires in blood. Based on pairwise subsampling, the degree of clonotype sharing among donors was expected to be affected by sequencing depth. Compared with non-shared clonotypes, the clonotypes found in all four sorted-subset donors had higher generation probabilities. Because the study included only a small number of donors, the genetic and exposure-history diversity represented was limited. Across a handful of donors, around 5% of naive CD4, approximately 3.6% of naive CD8, around 2.5% of memory CD4, and roughly 0.4% of memory CD8 clonotypes were shared. Rarefaction of sorted-subset datasets indicated incomplete sequencing despite the large sequencing depth. Estimated clonotype richness was generally larger for naive than for memory subsets.

Sequences were obtained from naive CD4+ T cells sorted from blood. The cell subset or site label for this specimen denotes: CD45RA+ positively selected. Here the chain combines TRBV6-6 and TRBJ1-6, and the D gene may be TRBD1, 6 bases matching. The source is a young man in good health. The nucleotide sequence reads TGTGCCAGCATCGCGGCTGGGGGGCATAATTCACCCCTCCACTTT. The encoded protein is CASIAAGGHNSPLHF.